This is a list of T cell receptor beta chains from one sample in a study of blood T cell repertoires in COVID-19. The data were produced by immunoSEQ multiplex PCR, yet TCRdb's version contains in-frame clones alone and is incomplete. The data show 60,000 to 70,000 clones, approximately 80% seen once. Sequencing was performed on peripheral blood. The receptors derive from a woman in her 70s with acute or convalescent COVID-19. Each CDR3 is given with its conserved first and last residue. The order of the fields is clone size, D gene, J gene, V gene, CDR3 DNA, CDR3 protein. D genes are given only for firm matches. For some rows the clone size is stated as once, few or many, or as a class when expanded; others skip it.

abundance: NA
d_gene: TRBD1
j_gene: TRBJ2-4
v_gene: TRBV29-1
CDR3nt: TGCAGCGCCCAGAACCCGGGACAGGGGGCGAAGGTATCTCAAAACATTCAGTACTTC
CDR3aa: CSAQNPGQGAKVSQNIQYF

abundance: once
d_gene: TRBD1
j_gene: TRBJ1-4
v_gene: TRBV27
CDR3nt: TGTGCCAGCAGCTCGACACAGGGGATCATTGAAAAACTGTTTTTT
CDR3aa: CASSSTQGIIEKLFF

abundance: few
d_gene: NA
j_gene: TRBJ1-6
v_gene: TRBV4-1
CDR3nt: TGCGCCAGCAGCTGGGACAAGGGTCGTTCACCCCTCCACTTT
CDR3aa: CASSWDKGRSPLHF

abundance: NA
d_gene: TRBD2
j_gene: TRBJ2-1
v_gene: TRBV2
CDR3nt: TGTGCCAGCAGTGCTAATAGCGGGGGGGCCGATGAGCAGTTCTTC
CDR3aa: CASSANSGGADEQFF

abundance: NA
d_gene: TRBD1
j_gene: TRBJ2-3
v_gene: TRBV11-2
CDR3nt: TGTGCCAGCAGCTTAGTGCAGGGACAGCGAACGATCCACACAGATACGCAGTATTTT
CDR3aa: CASSLVQGQRTIHTDTQYF

abundance: NA
d_gene: NA
j_gene: TRBJ1-2
v_gene: TRBV18
CDR3nt: TGTGCCAGCTCACCAGGGGGAGGCTATGGCTACACCTTC
CDR3aa: CASSPGGGYGYTF

abundance: NA
d_gene: NA
j_gene: TRBJ2-7
v_gene: TRBV3-1/TRBV3-2
CDR3nt: TGTGCCAGCAGCCGGACCTCGGCGGGGAGCTCCTACGAGCAGTACTTC
CDR3aa: CASSRTSAGSSYEQYF

abundance: NA
d_gene: NA
j_gene: TRBJ2-7
v_gene: TRBV7-2
CDR3nt: TGTGCCAGCAGCTTAGGGTCGGGGTTGATCACCTACGAGCAGTACTTC
CDR3aa: CASSLGSGLITYEQYF

abundance: NA
d_gene: NA
j_gene: TRBJ1-3
v_gene: TRBV10-3
CDR3nt: TGTGCCATCAGCCCCGGGAGTGGGACCATATATTTT
CDR3aa: CAISPGSGTIYF

abundance: NA
d_gene: NA
j_gene: TRBJ2-3
v_gene: TRBV11-2
CDR3nt: TGTGCCAGCAGCAACCTCCCGGCTAGCGGCACAGATACGCAGTATTTT
CDR3aa: CASSNLPASGTDTQYF

abundance: NA
d_gene: TRBD1
j_gene: TRBJ1-2
v_gene: TRBV4-3
CDR3nt: TGCGCCAGCAGCCAATTTAGAGGAGGGGGCTTGGGCTATGGCTACACCTTC
CDR3aa: CASSQFRGGGLGYGYTF

abundance: NA
d_gene: NA
j_gene: TRBJ1-3
v_gene: TRBV7-9
CDR3nt: TGTGCCAGCAGCTTACAGGGCTTCGGAGGAAACACCATATATTTT
CDR3aa: CASSLQGFGGNTIYF

abundance: few
d_gene: NA
j_gene: TRBJ1-5
v_gene: TRBV29-1
CDR3nt: TGCAGCGTTAAGGAGTATAGCAATCAGCCCCAGCATTTT
CDR3aa: CSVKEYSNQPQHF